What follows describes a single T cell receptor beta chain. The source of the sample is a study of CD8 T cells in Susac syndrome. The RNA, about 0.5 to 1 ug, was put through reverse transcription using random hexamers. Via MiXCR, TCRdb re-called the immunoSEQ multiplex PCR reads, giving one row per CDR3 protein. The sample lists 150,000 to 200,000 distinct CDR3 sequences; 90% to 95% were seen once. In germline, CDR1 is GTSNPN, CDR2 SVGIG (reference sequence). Trimming stripped 1 base from V and 8 bases from J, with 11 bases between. The CDR3 is made up of 13 amino acids. The TCR was taken from a human donor with Susac syndrome. This rearrangement joins TRBV30 to TRBJ1-4; the D gene is possibly TRBD1 (5 bases). The sequencing input was CD4+ T cells from PBMCs. DNA for the CDR3: TGTGCCTGGAGTGGTACGGGGCGCGAAAAACTGTTTTTT. As protein: CAWSGTGREKLFF.